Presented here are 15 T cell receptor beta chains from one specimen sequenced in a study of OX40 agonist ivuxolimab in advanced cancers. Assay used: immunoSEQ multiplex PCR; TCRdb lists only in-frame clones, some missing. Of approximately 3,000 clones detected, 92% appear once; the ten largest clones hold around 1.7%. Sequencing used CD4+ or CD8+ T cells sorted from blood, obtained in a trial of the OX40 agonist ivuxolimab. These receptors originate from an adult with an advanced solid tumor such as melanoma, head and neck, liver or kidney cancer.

CDR3 DNA: TGCGCCAGCAGCGCCTTACAGGGCTATAATGAAAAACTGTTTTTT. Translated, it gives CASSALQGYNEKLFF. The chain carries TRBV5-1 and TRBJ1-4; tentative D call: TRBD1 (6 bases). V was clipped by 4 bases and J by 4 bases, with 14 bases between them. This CDR3 spans 15 amino acids. From germline, CDR1 is SGHRS and CDR2 YFSETQ.

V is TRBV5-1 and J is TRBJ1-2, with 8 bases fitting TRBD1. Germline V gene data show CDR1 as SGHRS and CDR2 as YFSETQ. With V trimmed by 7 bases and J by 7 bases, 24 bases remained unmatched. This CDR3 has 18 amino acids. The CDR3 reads CASPSAGEDREARGGYTF. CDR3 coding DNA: TGCGCCAGCCCGAGTGCCGGCGAGGACAGGGAGGCGCGAGGTGGCTACACCTTC.

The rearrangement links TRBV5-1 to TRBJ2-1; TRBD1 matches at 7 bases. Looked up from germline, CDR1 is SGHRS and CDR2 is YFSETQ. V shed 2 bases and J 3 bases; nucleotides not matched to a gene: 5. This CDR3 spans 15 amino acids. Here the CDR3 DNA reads TGCGCCAGCAGCTTCCGACGGACAGGCTACAATGAGCAGTTCTTC. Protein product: CASSFRRTGYNEQFF.

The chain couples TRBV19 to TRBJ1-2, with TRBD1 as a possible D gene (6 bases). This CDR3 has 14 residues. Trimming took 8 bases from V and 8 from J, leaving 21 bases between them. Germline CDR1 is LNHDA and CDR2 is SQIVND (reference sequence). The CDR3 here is CASQTGSFSGGYTF. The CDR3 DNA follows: TGTGCCAGTCAGACAGGCTCTTTTTCAGGGGGCTACACCTTC.

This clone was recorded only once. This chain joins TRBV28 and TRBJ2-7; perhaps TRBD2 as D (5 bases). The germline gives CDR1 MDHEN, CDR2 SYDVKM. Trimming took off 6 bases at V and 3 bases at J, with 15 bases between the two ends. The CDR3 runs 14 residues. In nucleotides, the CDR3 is TGTGCCAGCAGACCTCCGGGGTACAACTACGAGCAGTACTTC. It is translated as CASRPPGYNYEQYF.

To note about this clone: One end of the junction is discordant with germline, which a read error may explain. The chain's CDR3 is CASGVGLASGNTIYF. Here the CDR3 DNA reads TGTGCCAGCGGCGTAGGATTGGCTTCTGGAAACACCATATATTTT. The rearrangement uses TRBV9 and TRBJ1-3, with no clear D. Germline-derived CDR1 and CDR2 are SGDLS and YYNGEE. This CDR3 spans 15 amino acids.

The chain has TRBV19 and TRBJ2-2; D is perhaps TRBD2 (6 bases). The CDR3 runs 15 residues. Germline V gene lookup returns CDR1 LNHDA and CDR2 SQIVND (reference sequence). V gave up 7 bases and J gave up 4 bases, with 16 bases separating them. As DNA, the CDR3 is TGTGCCAGTAAGGGTTGGCAGGGAGGCACCGGGGAGCTGTTTTTT. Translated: CASKGWQGGTGELFF.

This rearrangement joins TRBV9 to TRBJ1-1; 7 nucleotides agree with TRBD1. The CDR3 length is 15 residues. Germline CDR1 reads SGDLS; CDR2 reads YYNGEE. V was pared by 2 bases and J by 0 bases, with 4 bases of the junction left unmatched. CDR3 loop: CASSVTGDMNTEAFF. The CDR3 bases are TGTGCCAGCAGCGTTACAGGGGACATGAACACTGAAGCTTTCTTT.

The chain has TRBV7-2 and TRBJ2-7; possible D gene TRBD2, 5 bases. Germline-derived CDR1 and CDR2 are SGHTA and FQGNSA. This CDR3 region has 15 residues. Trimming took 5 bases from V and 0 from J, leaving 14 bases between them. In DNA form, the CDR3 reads TGTGCCAGCAGCGACTATCGACGCAGCTCCTACGAGCAGTACTTC. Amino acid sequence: CASSDYRRSSYEQYF. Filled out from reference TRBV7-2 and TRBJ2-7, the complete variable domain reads GAGVSQSPSNKVTEKGKDVELRCDPISGHTALYWYRQSLGQGLEFLIYFQGNSAPDKSGLPSDRFSAERTGGSVSTLTIQRTQQEDSAVYLCASSDYRRSSYEQYFGPGTRLTVT.

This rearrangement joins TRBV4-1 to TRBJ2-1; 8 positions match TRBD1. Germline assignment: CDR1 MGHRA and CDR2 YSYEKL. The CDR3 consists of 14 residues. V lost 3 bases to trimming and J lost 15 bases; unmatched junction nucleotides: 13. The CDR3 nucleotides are TGCGCCAGCAGCCAGATACTAAAGGACAGGGTGGGGTTCTTC. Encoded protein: CASSQILKDRVGFF.

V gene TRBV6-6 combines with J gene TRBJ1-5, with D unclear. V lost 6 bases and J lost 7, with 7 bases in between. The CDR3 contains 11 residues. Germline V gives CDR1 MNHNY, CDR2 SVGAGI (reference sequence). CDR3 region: CASSHGQPQHF. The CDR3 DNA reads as TGTGCCAGCAGCCATGGACAGCCCCAGCATTTT.

The CDR3 protein is CASSESGTYNSPLHF. As DNA, the CDR3 is TGTGCCAGCAGTGAATCGGGGACCTATAATTCACCCCTCCACTTT. The rearrangement links TRBV6-4 to TRBJ1-6; D gene unclear. This CDR3 is 15 amino acids long. The germline V and J ends were trimmed by 3 bases and 2 bases, with 8 bases remaining between them. Germline V gene lookup returns CDR1 MRHNA and CDR2 SNTAGT.

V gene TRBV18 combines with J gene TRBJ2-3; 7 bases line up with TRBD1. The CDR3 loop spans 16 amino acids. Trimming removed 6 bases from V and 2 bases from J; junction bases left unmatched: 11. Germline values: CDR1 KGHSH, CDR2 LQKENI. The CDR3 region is CASSSPGTEATDTQYF. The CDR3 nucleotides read TGTGCCAGCTCCTCCCCCGGGACAGAAGCCACAGATACGCAGTATTTT.

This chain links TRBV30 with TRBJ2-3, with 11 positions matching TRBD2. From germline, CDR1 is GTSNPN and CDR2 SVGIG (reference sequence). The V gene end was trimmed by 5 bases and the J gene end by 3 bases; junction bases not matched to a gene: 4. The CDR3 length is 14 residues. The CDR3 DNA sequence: TGTGCCTGGGGACTAGCGGGTTTTACAGATACGCAGTATTTT. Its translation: CAWGLAGFTDTQYF. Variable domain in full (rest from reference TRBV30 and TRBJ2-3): SQTIHQWPATLVQPVGSPLSLECTVEGTSNPNLYWYRQAAGRGLQLLFYSVGIGQISSEVPQNLSASRPQDRQFILSSKKLLLSDSGFYLCAWGLAGFTDTQYFGPGTRLTVL.

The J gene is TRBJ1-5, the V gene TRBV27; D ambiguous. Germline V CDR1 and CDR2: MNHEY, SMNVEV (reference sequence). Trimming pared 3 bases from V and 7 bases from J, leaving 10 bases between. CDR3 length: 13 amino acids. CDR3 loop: CASSFEFGQPQHF. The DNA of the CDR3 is TGTGCCAGCAGTTTTGAGTTCGGGCAGCCCCAGCATTTT.